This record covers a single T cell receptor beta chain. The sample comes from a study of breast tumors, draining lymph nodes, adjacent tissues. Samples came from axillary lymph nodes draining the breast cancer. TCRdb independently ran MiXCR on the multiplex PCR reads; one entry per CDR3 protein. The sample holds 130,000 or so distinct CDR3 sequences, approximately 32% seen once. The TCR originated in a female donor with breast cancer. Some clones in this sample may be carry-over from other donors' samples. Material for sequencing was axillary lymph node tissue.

DNA for the CDR3: TGTGCCAGCAGCAAAGGGACAACGGGGGGCTACACCTTC. Its protein product is CASSKGTTGGYTF. The chain recombines TRBV27 with TRBJ1-2, with a tentative D call TRBD1 (6 bases). This CDR3 has 13 residues. V was pared by 6 bases and J by 8 bases, with 16 bases between. Germline V gene sequence: CDR1 MNHEY, CDR2 SMNVEV (reference sequence).